The 10 T cell receptor beta chains given below trace back to one sample, sequenced in a study of blood T cells in healthy people across ages (dated by TCRdb to 2013 to 2016). Libraries were built with 5' RACE. A second about 7 to 12 cycle PCR used a sample-barcoded 5' primer and a J-beta primer mix. In-frame beta chains were kept once TCRdb had trimmed the public reads at Q25 with fastp and called clones with MiXCR. Every distinct CDR3 protein forms one entry, paired with its most common genes and DNA. The sample contains fewer than 2 million distinct CDR3 sequences, more than 35% of them found a single time. Roughly 23% of the sample goes to the ten largest clones. The sequenced sample was blood. The receptors were sampled from a human donor in good health.

This sequence joins TRBV29-1 and TRBJ2-4; the D gene is possibly TRBD1 (5 bases). The J call may be incorrect, as the DNA end agrees better with TRBJ2-7. Germline CDR1 is SQVTM and CDR2 is ANQGSEA. The CDR3 length is 12 residues. The CDR3 is CSVEGGADEQYF. CDR3 nucleotide sequence: TGCAGCGTTGAAGGGGGCGCGGACGAGCAGTACTTC.

The chain has TRBV2 and TRBJ1-1; 7 nucleotides line up with TRBD1. The CDR3 is 13 residues long. The V gene's germline CDR1 is SNHLY and CDR2 FYNNEI. V trimming: 10 bases; J trimming: 1 base; junction bases outside the gene matches: 6. The CDR3 coding sequence is TGTGCCAAACAACAGGGGACGAACACTGAAGCTTTCTTT. Translated, it gives CAKQQGTNTEAFF.

This chain connects TRBV5-5 to TRBJ2-3; 9 positions match TRBD2. The germline V gene has CDR1 SGHKS and CDR2 YYEKEE (reference sequence). This CDR3 region has 14 residues. The J segment lost 8 bases and the V segment lost 4 bases, leaving 8 bases of the junction unmatched. CDR3 sequence (DNA): TGTGCCAGCAGCCCGCCTAGCGGGGTAGGTACGCAGTATTTT. Translated: CASSPPSGVGTQYF.

This rearrangement joins TRBV9 to TRBJ1-3; D is ambiguous. Trimming shortened V by 2 bases and J by 0 bases, and 6 bases separated the two germline ends. CDR3 size: 14 residues. Germline CDR1 is SGDLS and CDR2 is YYNGEE. This CDR3 is CASSVPSSGNTIYF. CDR3 nucleotide sequence: TGTGCCAGCAGCGTTCCAAGCTCTGGAAACACCATATATTTT.

This clonotype was detected many times. V usage is TRBV6-1 and J usage is TRBJ2-7; TRBD1 aligns across 10 bases. The CDR3 sequence is 16 residues long. Germline V gives CDR1 MNHNS, CDR2 SASEGT. V lost 6 bases, J lost 2 bases, and 10 bases stayed unmatched. CDR3 in amino acids: CASSLLSGTGAYEQYF. The CDR3, as DNA: TGTGCCAGCAGCTTGCTATCCGGGACAGGGGCCTACGAGCAGTACTTC.

V is TRBV5-1 and J is TRBJ2-5; 12 positions agree with TRBD2. The J call may be mistaken, given a closer DNA end match to TRBJ2-7. The CDR3 contains 16 residues. Germline loops: CDR1 SGHRS, CDR2 YFSETQ. DNA of the CDR3: TGCGCCAGCAGCTTGGAAGGACTAGCGGGATTTGGCGAGCAGTACTTC. Translated, it gives CASSLEGLAGFGEQYF.

This chain connects TRBV6-2 or TRBV6-3 to TRBJ1-1; D unclear. The germline CDR1 and CDR2 sequences are MNHEY and SVGEGT. With 2 bases removed from V and 3 bases from J, the gap between germline ends came to 7 bases. This CDR3 is 13 amino acids long. CDR3 sequence reads: CASSYERYTEAFF. The CDR3 region has the DNA TGTGCCAGCAGTTACGAGCGATACACTGAAGCTTTCTTT.

On this clonotype itself: Mismatch with germline at one junction end may stem from a read error. The gene calls are TRBV6-2 or TRBV6-3 and TRBJ2-5, with D possibly being TRBD1 (5 bases). This CDR3 has 13 amino acids. Germline V lookup: CDR1 MNHEY, CDR2 SVGEGT. In DNA form, the CDR3 reads TGCGCCAGCAGGACGTGGGGCAAAGAGACCCAGTACTTC. It encodes CASRTWGKETQYF.

This chain joins TRBV28 and TRBJ2-3; no clear D. CDR1 and CDR2 from the germline V gene are MDHEN and SYDVKM. CDR3 size: 13 residues. Trimming left V 6 bases short and J 6 bases short, with 13 bases between. The CDR3 DNA reads TGTGCCAGCAGGTCGAAAGTTCGGGATACGCAGTATTTT. It codes for CASRSKVRDTQYF.

This sequence joins TRBV7-9 and TRBJ1-1; D may be TRBD1 (5 bases). This CDR3 spans 12 amino acids. V lost 5 bases and J 7 bases, leaving 11 bases between the germline ends. Germline assignment: CDR1 SEHNR and CDR2 FQNEAQ (reference sequence). The CDR3 region has the DNA TGTGCCAGCAGCCACGGGACCCTTGAAGCTTTCTTT. It yields the protein CASSHGTLEAFF.